This note documents a single T cell receptor (beta chain) sequence. Its antigen is still unknown. The sample belongs to a study of response to subunit inactivated influenza vaccine. Study results and limitations: Few additional T cells are recruited per seasonal influenza vaccination, authors suggested.

TCRdb used MiXCR to reprocess the RT-PCR reads, holding one entry per CDR3 protein. The sample yields about 160,000 distinct CDR3 sequences, around 9.9% seen once. J was trimmed by 6 bases and V by 7 bases; bases with no gene match: 10. The CDR3 sequence is 15 residues long. Germline V gene data show CDR1 as LNHDA and CDR2 as SQIVND (reference sequence). The source of this sequence is a man in his forties or fifties who received an inactivated influenza vaccine. This sample comprised non-naive T cells sorted from PBMCs, obtained about 40 days after vaccination. The chain has TRBV19 and TRBJ2-1; 9 bases are a match to TRBD2. CDR3 DNA sequence: TGTGCCAGTAAACTGGGGACTAGCCTGGTCAATGAGCAGTTCTTC. As protein: CASKLGTSLVNEQFF.